This T cell receptor beta chain is drawn from a study of T-cell reconstitution after alpha-beta-depleted transplantation in children. J gave up 4 bases and V 6 bases, and 10 bases lay outside the gene matches. The CDR3 is 15 amino acids. Germline lookup yields CDR1 MGHRA and CDR2 YSYEKL. Study-level points and caveats: One year after transplant, T-cell counts and diversity came mostly from newly produced T cells. Several hundred expanded graft clones reportedly gave rise to the alpha-beta T cells present about two months after transplant.

This clonotype turned up a few times. What it recognizes is unknown. The authors prepared the TCRbeta library with unique molecular identifiers. TCRdb redid the calling of the PCR reads with MiXCR, one entry per CDR3 protein. Seen here are 200,000 to 250,000 distinct CDR3 sequences, approximately 8.4% observed once, and the top ten hold roughly a third. This chain uses TRBV4-1 with TRBJ2-7; 9 positions agree with TRBD2. The source is a male patient aged 2-15 years who had a stem cell transplant for acute myeloid leukemia, so the T cells may come from the graft donor. Specimen: PBMCs, mostly from graft donor cells, collected 360 days after TCRalphabeta/CD19-depleted stem cell transplant. CDR3 in amino acids: CASSLGGRARYEQYF. The CDR3 nucleotides are TGCGCCAGCAGTTTAGGCGGGAGGGCCCGTTACGAGCAGTACTTC.